The 13 T cell receptor beta chains below come from one sample, sequenced in a study of blood T cell repertoires in COVID-19. Profiling relied on immunoSEQ multiplex PCR, and the TCRdb table lists in-frame clones only, not all of them. The data show about 250,000 clones, over 75% seen once. The sequencing sample was made of PBMCs or T cells enriched from blood (not recorded which). The receptors derive from a woman aged 18-35 years who had recovered from COVID-19.

The rearrangement uses TRBV9 and TRBJ1-6, with a possible D match to TRBD1 (5 bases). CDR1 is SGDLS, CDR2 YYNGEE, per germline. Trimming removed 2 bases from V and 9 bases from J, with 12 bases in between. The CDR3 has 14 amino acids. In DNA, the CDR3 is TGTGCCAGCAGCGTTGGGGCCTCGGGTTCACCCCTCCACTTT. This translates into CASSVGASGSPLHF.

This chain connects TRBV28 to TRBJ1-4; D possibly corresponds to TRBD1 (6 bases). Germline loops: CDR1 MDHEN, CDR2 SYDVKM. This CDR3 is 14 amino acids long. V lost 5 bases and J 4 bases, leaving 11 bases between the germline ends. CDR3: CASSGGAGNEKLFF. The CDR3 DNA is TGTGCCAGCAGTGGGGGGGCTGGTAATGAAAAACTGTTTTTT.

The gene calls are TRBV2 and TRBJ1-3; D perhaps matches TRBD1 (6 bases). The ends were cut back, 4 bases at V and 4 bases at J, with 11 bases in the middle. This CDR3 has 14 residues. Germline CDR1 SNHLY, CDR2 FYNNEI. CDR3 sequence reads: CASSVTGTGNTIYF. Written as DNA, the CDR3 is TGTGCCAGCAGTGTCACAGGGACGGGAAACACCATATATTTT. The variable domain in full, with the rest retrieved from reference TRBV2 and TRBJ1-3, is EPEVTQTPSHQVTQMGQEVILRCVPISNHLYFYWYRQILGQKVEFLVSFYNNEISEKSEIFDDQFSVERPDGSNFTLKIRSTKLEDSAMYFCASSVTGTGNTIYFGEGSWLTVV.

The chain recombines TRBV6-5 with TRBJ1-5, with TRBD1 identical over 9 bases. The CDR3 is 14 residues long. J was trimmed by 10 bases and V by 6 bases; bases with no gene match: 10. Germline V gene data show CDR1 as MNHEY and CDR2 as SVGAGI. The CDR3 bases are TGTGCCAGCAGACGCGGGACAGGGTACGATCCCCAGCATTTT. Translating it yields CASRRGTGYDPQHF.

The rearrangement links TRBV6-5 to TRBJ1-2, with 9 bases aligning to TRBD1. V lost 5 bases to trimming and J lost 4 bases; unmatched junction nucleotides: 8. Per the germline V gene, CDR1 is MNHEY and CDR2 is SVGAGI. The CDR3 is made up of 15 amino acids. The CDR3 is CASSRTGASTYGYTF. CDR3 sequence (DNA): TGTGCCAGCAGTAGGACAGGGGCCTCTACCTATGGCTACACCTTC.

The chain has TRBV6-2 or TRBV6-3 and TRBJ1-1; D not certain. There are 14 residues in the CDR3. The V gene's germline CDR1 is MNHEY and CDR2 SVGEGT. V was trimmed by 2 bases and J by 2 bases, leaving 9 bases between them. The CDR3: CASSYGPSNTEAFF. The CDR3 DNA is TGTGCCAGCAGTTACGGGCCCTCTAACACTGAAGCTTTCTTT.

The chain couples TRBV19 to TRBJ1-5, with D hard to call. Germline CDR1 LNHDA, CDR2 SQIVND (reference sequence). V gave up 3 bases and J gave up 3 bases, with 9 bases separating them. CDR3 length: 14 amino acids. CDR3 residues: CASSILGNNQPQHF. The DNA of the CDR3 is TGTGCCAGTAGTATCCTCGGTAACAATCAGCCCCAGCATTTT.

The chain carries TRBV7-8 and TRBJ1-6; 7 nucleotides match TRBD1. Germline V CDR1 and CDR2: SGHVS, FQNEAQ. The CDR3 length is 17 residues. V lost 4 bases, J lost 0 bases, and 6 bases stayed unmatched. The CDR3 DNA reads as TGTGCCAGCAGCTCCCAGGACAGGAGCTCCTATAATTCACCCCTCCACTTT. Translating gives CASSSQDRSSYNSPLHF.

V usage is TRBV25-1 and J usage is TRBJ1-4; 8 bases are a match to TRBD1. The CDR3 runs to 15 residues. CDR1 and CDR2 (germline): MGHDK, SYGVNS. After removal of 2 bases from V and 7 bases from J, the junction contained 6 bases not matched to a gene. The CDR3: CASSELQGAAEKLFF. The DNA of the CDR3 is TGTGCCAGCAGTGAACTTCAGGGGGCCGCTGAAAAACTGTTTTTT.

This clone was counted between two and nine times. The chain is built from TRBV6-2 or TRBV6-3 and TRBJ2-1; 11 bases line up with TRBD1. This CDR3 spans 15 amino acids. Germline CDR1 and CDR2: MNHEY and SVGEGT. V was pared by 4 bases and J by 7 bases, with 6 bases of the junction left unmatched. CDR3 protein: CASSSAGQGVNEQFF. The CDR3 DNA reads as TGTGCCAGCAGTTCCGCGGGACAGGGGGTGAATGAGCAGTTCTTC.

This chain links TRBV2 with TRBJ2-5, with D maybe TRBD2 (5 bases). The germline V gene encodes CDR1 SNHLY and CDR2 FYNNEI. V gave up 6 bases and J gave up 5 bases, with 19 bases separating them. The CDR3 sequence is 15 residues long. The CDR3 protein is CASRVPGSGEETQYF. CDR3 DNA sequence: TGTGCCAGCAGGGTCCCGGGGTCCGGGGAGGAGACCCAGTACTTC.

This clone is a singleton in its sample. The chain recombines TRBV5-1 with TRBJ2-2; D may be TRBD1 (5 bases). Per the germline V gene, CDR1 is SGHRS and CDR2 is YFSETQ. This CDR3 region has 13 residues. V lost 9 bases, J lost 4 bases, and 13 bases lay in between. CDR3 nucleotide sequence: TGCGCCACTCGGGCAGGGCTCACCGGGGAGCTGTTTTTT. Translating it yields CATRAGLTGELFF.

This rearrangement joins TRBV2 to TRBJ2-1, with 12 bases identical to TRBD2. The CDR3 is made up of 13 amino acids. Per the germline V gene, CDR1 is SNHLY and CDR2 is FYNNEI. The ends lost 6 bases at V and 12 bases at J; junction bases unmatched: 6. The CDR3 DNA sequence: TGTGCCAGCAGAATACTAGCGGGGGGCGGGCAGTTCTTC. Translation: CASRILAGGGQFF.